What follows are 13 T cell receptor beta chains derived from one specimen sequenced in a study of T-cell reconstitution after alpha-beta-depleted transplantation in children. The TCRbeta library was prepared with unique molecular identifiers. TCRdb reanalysed the PCR reads using MiXCR and keeps one entry per CDR3 protein. In the table there are hundreds of thousands of distinct CDR3 sequences, about 12% of which are singletons. The sequences come from PBMCs from the stem cell graft donor, collected from the stem cell graft. Receptors originate from a human donor who donated a stem cell graft to a child with combined immunodeficiency.

This clonotype was found many times. The V gene is TRBV12-3 or TRBV12-4, the J gene TRBJ1-2; no firm D call. V lost 10 bases to trimming and J lost 5 bases, with 14 bases between them. There are 12 residues in the CDR3. The CDR3: CAIKRLGYGYTF. The CDR3 DNA is TGTGCCATTAAGCGATTAGGGTATGGCTACACCTTC.

This clonotype was observed a few times. V is TRBV29-1 and J is TRBJ2-3; maybe TRBD2 (7 bases). Deletions cut 3 bases from V and 2 bases from J, with 12 bases between. The CDR3 has 14 residues. Germline V gene lookup returns CDR1 SQVTM and CDR2 ANQGSEA. The chain's CDR3 is CSVEGGGFTDTQYF. As DNA, the CDR3 is TGCAGCGTTGAGGGAGGGGGGTTCACAGATACGCAGTATTTT.

A few counts support this clonotype. The chain links TRBV15 to TRBJ2-7; 7 nucleotides agree with TRBD1. This CDR3 is built from 12 residues. Germline V gene sequence: CDR1 LNHNV, CDR2 YYDKDF (reference sequence). Trimming took 8 bases from V and 2 from J; bases not matched to a gene: 3. This CDR3 is CATADRTYEQYF. DNA of the CDR3: TGTGCCACCGCGGACAGGACCTACGAGCAGTACTTC.

In its sample, this clonotype was seen many times. The chain is built from TRBV29-1 and TRBJ2-5; D remains ambiguous. The V gene's germline CDR1 is SQVTM and CDR2 ANQGSEA. The CDR3 spans 11 residues. Trimming removed 2 bases from V and 4 bases from J, with 5 bases in between. CDR3 in amino acids: CSVELSETQYF. The DNA of the CDR3 is TGCAGCGTTGAACTATCAGAGACCCAGTACTTC.

This rearrangement joins TRBV29-1 to TRBJ2-5, with 10 positions matching TRBD1. The V segment lost 3 bases and the J segment 5 bases; nucleotides outside the gene matches: 3. Germline V gene sequence: CDR1 SQVTM, CDR2 ANQGSEA. There are 13 residues in the CDR3. CDR3 protein: CSVDPGQGETQYF. CDR3 sequence (DNA): TGCAGCGTTGACCCGGGACAGGGGGAGACCCAGTACTTC.

This clonotype turned up a few times. V is TRBV29-1 and J is TRBJ2-5, with 7 bases that match TRBD2. V gave up 5 bases and J gave up 5 bases; unmatched junction bases: 5. This CDR3 has 12 amino acids. CDR1 is SQVTM, CDR2 ANQGSEA, per germline. CDR3 sequence (DNA): TGCAGCGTTAGTCGGGGGGTTGAGACCCAGTACTTC. Amino acid sequence: CSVSRGVETQYF. The full variable domain, completed using reference TRBV29-1 and TRBJ2-5, is SAVISQKPSRDICQRGTSLTIQCQVDSQVTMMFWYRQQPGQSLTLIATANQGSEATYESGFVIDKFPISRPNLTFSTLTVSNMSPEDSSIYLCSVSRGVETQYFGPGTRLLVL.

This clonotype was seen at least ten times. CDR3: CASSTGPEQYF. The CDR3, as DNA: TGTGCCAGCAGCACTGGTCCTGAGCAGTACTTC. The V call is TRBV12-3 or TRBV12-4, the J call TRBJ2-7; the D is unclear. The CDR3 length is 11 residues. Trimming removed 6 bases at V and 7 bases at J, with 10 bases between.

This clonotype was counted ten times or more. V and J are TRBV13 and TRBJ2-6; D possibly matches TRBD1 or TRBD2 (6 bases each). V shed 5 bases and J shed 4 bases, with 15 bases lying between them. Germline CDR1 reads PRHDT; CDR2 reads FYEKMQ (reference sequence). There are 16 residues in the CDR3. The CDR3 loop reads CASSLHRDSGANVLTF. CDR3 coding DNA: TGTGCCAGCAGCCTCCACAGGGACTCCGGGGCCAACGTCCTGACTTTC.

This clonotype was counted at least ten times. The genes are TRBV7-6 and TRBJ1-1; D not certain. Germline V gene data show CDR1 as SGHVS and CDR2 as FNYEAQ. The V end lost 8 bases, the J end lost 0 bases, and 10 bases lay between the germline ends. This CDR3 region has 13 residues. The DNA of the CDR3 is TGTGCCAGCTCTGATACTCTGAACACTGAAGCTTTCTTT. Translation gives CASSDTLNTEAFF.

This chain connects TRBV6-2 or TRBV6-3 to TRBJ2-2; 9 bases match TRBD2. This CDR3 comprises 13 residues. Germline V gives CDR1 MNHEY, CDR2 SVGEGT. The ends lost 6 bases at V and 9 bases at J; junction bases unmatched: 5. The CDR3 protein is CASRAGTSRELFF. The CDR3 bases are TGTGCCAGCAGGGCCGGGACTAGCAGGGAGCTGTTTTTT.

The chain recombines TRBV12-3 or TRBV12-4 with TRBJ2-1; D not certain. V lost 3 bases to trimming and J lost 12 bases, with 15 bases between them. There are 13 residues in the CDR3. This chain's CDR3 is CASSLLGRHGQFF. In nucleotides, the CDR3 is TGTGCCAGCAGTTTGCTCGGTCGCCATGGGCAGTTCTTC.

This clonotype was detected a few times. The chain carries TRBV12-3 or TRBV12-4 and TRBJ1-4; TRBD1 aligns across 7 bases. The ends lost 3 bases at V and 12 bases at J; junction bases unmatched: 22. The CDR3 consists of 18 residues. This chain's CDR3 is CASSLWRGDRAIIEELFF. CDR3 DNA: TGTGCCAGCAGTTTGTGGAGGGGGGACAGAGCCATCATCGAGGAACTGTTTTTT.

The chain is built from TRBV14 and TRBJ1-5; TRBD1 agrees at 7 bases. The CDR3 loop spans 15 amino acids. Losses at the gene ends were 7 bases for V and 4 bases for J; bases not matched to a gene: 10. The germline V gene has CDR1 SGHDN and CDR2 FVKESK. Here the CDR3 DNA reads TGTGCCAGCACCCAGACGGGACAGCTGAATCAGCCCCAGCATTTT. This encodes CASTQTGQLNQPQHF. Based on the CDR3 plus reference TRBV14 and TRBJ1-5, the full variable domain is EAGVTQFPSHSVIEKGQTVTLRCDPISGHDNLYWYRRVMGKEIKFLLHFVKESKQDESGMPNNRFLAERTGGTYSTLKVQPAELEDSGVYFCASTQTGQLNQPQHFGDGTRLSIL.